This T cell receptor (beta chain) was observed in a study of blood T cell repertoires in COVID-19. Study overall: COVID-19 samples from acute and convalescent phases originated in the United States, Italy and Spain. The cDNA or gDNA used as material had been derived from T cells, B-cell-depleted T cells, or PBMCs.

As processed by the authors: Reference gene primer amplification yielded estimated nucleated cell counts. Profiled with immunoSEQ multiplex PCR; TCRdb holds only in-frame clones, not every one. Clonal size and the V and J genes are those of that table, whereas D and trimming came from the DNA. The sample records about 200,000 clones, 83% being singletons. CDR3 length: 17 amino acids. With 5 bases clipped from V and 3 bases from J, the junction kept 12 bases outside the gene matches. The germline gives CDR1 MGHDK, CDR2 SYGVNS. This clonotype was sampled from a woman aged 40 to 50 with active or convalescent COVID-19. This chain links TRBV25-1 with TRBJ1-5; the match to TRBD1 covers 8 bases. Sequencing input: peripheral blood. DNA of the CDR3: TGTGCCAGCAGTTCTCAGGGGGCAGGGGGCGACAATCAGCCCCAGCATTTT. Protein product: CASSSQGAGGDNQPQHF. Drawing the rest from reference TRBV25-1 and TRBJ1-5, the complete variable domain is EADIYQTPRYLVIGTGKKITLECSQTMGHDKMYWYQQDPGMELHLIHYSYGVNSTEKGDLSSESTVSRIRTEHFPLTLESARPSHTSQYLCASSSQGAGGDNQPQHFGDGTRLSIL.